What follows describes a single T cell receptor beta chain. There is no known antigen for this receptor. There are no base qualities to consult, and no much larger clone falls within one base. This record belongs to a study of blood T cell repertoires in COVID-19 (TCRdb year 2020). Concerning the study at large: Samples from collaborators originated in the United States, Italy and Spain and spanned both the acute and convalescent phases of COVID-19. Subjects who had been exposed to COVID-19, were actively infected with it, or had recovered from it provided the deeply sampled blood TCRbeta repertoires that made up the dataset. Where available, HLA class I and class II types were obtained from metadata supplied by the sample provider rather than from assay-based typing. Nearly every sample came with metadata listing a de-identified subject ID, COVID-19 status, age in years and sex. The samples were drawn from two sources: the first 160 participants of the ongoing ImmuneRACE study, and over 1,000 subjects contributed by 6 global collaborators. The repertoires were made available in a free public database intended to serve as a resource for research on the immune response to SARS-CoV-2. The material from the prospective study consisted of cDNA or gDNA derived from T cells, B-cell-depleted T cells, or PBMCs. Summary of the overall study and its limitations: The quantity of clinical and demographic metadata differed by source and by participant and was supplied without curation.

One collaborating source in Seattle enrolled patients while the patients were actively infected and followed the patients over time throughout the course of disease. Collaborating institutions collected whole blood in K2EDTA tubes following their own protocols. For TCRbeta analysis, collaborators shipped samples in one of three forms: frozen whole blood, isolated PBMCs, or DNA extracted from either of those sample types. Trimming removed 3 bases from V and 7 bases from J; the gene matches leave 6 bases unexplained. CDR1 and CDR2, per the germline V gene, are SQVTM and ANQGSEA. The CDR3 starts with the cysteine, ends with the phenylalanine, and has 13 residues. Left in the record is the CDR3 DNA by itself, 39 bases read in frame from the first base. TCRbeta CDR3 regions were amplified from genomic DNA using the immunoSEQ Assay, a bias-controlled multiplex PCR. On the authors' methods: Nucleated cell counts per sample were estimated from amplification of reference gene primers within the assay. To quantify the absolute abundance of each unique TCRbeta CDR3 rearrangement, sequence reads were collapsed and filtered. For each sample, productive Simpson clonality was calculated by taking the square root of Simpson's diversity index across productive rearrangements. In TCRdb, the immuneACCESS table is reduced to in-frame sequences with V and J assigned. These tables do not hold every clone; where another copy was compared, an unresolved V gene accounts for under half, and the others remain unexplained. V, J and clone size are taken as reported in that table, and D and trimming were inferred from the DNA itself. Counted in this sample were about 350,000 clones; roughly 90% of them appeared once. Together, the top ten hold around 4% of the sample.

This clonotype originated in a woman aged 55-69 years with COVID-19, enrolled during active disease. Sequences were obtained from peripheral blood. The chain was built from TRBV29-1 and TRBJ1-2; the junction holds 9 bases that match TRBD1. In nucleotide form, the sequence is TGCAGCGTTGAGGGACAGGGAGGTAGTGGCTACACCTTC. This translates into CSVEGQGGSGYTF.